Sequencing of this T cell receptor (beta chain) was carried out in a study of beta chain features in type 1 diabetes. The wider study: In all, about 100,000,000 sorted cells from all samples were analyzed.

The germline gives CDR1 SQVTM, CDR2 ANQGSEA. The CDR3 sequence is 14 residues long. V lost 4 bases and J 1 base, leaving 13 bases between the germline ends. In this sample, this clone turned up a few times. Per donor, one heparinised blood draw averaged around 110 mL. Investigators reverse transcribed all isolated RNA, so they sequenced expressed TCRB transcripts. Sequenced by immunoSEQ multiplex PCR; TCRdb stores in-frame clones only, minus some. The sample holds under 500,000 clones, roughly 31% seen once. Sequencing was done on a sample of naive CD4+ T cells from blood. This receptor was identified in a man younger than 35 in good health. The chain joins TRBV29-1 to TRBJ2-5; D uncertain. The CDR3 coding sequence is TGCAGCGTTGTTCTGGGGTCGAGCCAAGAGACCCAGTACTTC. Translation: CSVVLGSSQETQYF.